This paragraph reports one T cell receptor (beta chain). What it binds is not known. This sample was included in a study of T cells after yellow fever vaccination. Study in general: When fractions had low cell numbers, they were prepared with SMART-Seq v4 Ultra Low Input.

Study outcomes and limitations: After the booster, approximately 96% of CD4 and 75% to 90% of CD8 primary-response clones were re-detected. The appearance of a small share of clonotypes in both CD4 and CD8 compartments was observed.

The authors made TCR cDNA by 5'RACE template switching, adding a universal primer site and UMIs. Each CDR3 protein is one row after TCRdb ran MiXCR on the 5' RACE reads. The sample contains just under 600,000 distinct CDR3 sequences, approximately 15% of which appear only once. The V gene's germline CDR1 is MNHEY and CDR2 SMNVEV (reference sequence). The ends lost 3 bases at V and 3 bases at J; junction bases unmatched: 5. The CDR3 is 15 amino acids. The sample was PBMCs, taken on the day of the yellow fever booster vaccination. The chain recombines TRBV27 with TRBJ2-1; 7 bases fit TRBD2. The source is a man aged 30-40 years who received the YFV17D yellow fever vaccine. CDR3 loop: CASSFRWGGYNEQFF. DNA of the CDR3: TGTGCCAGCAGTTTCAGGTGGGGGGGCTACAATGAGCAGTTCTTC.